This T cell receptor beta chain appears in the sequencing data of a study of blood T cell repertoires in COVID-19. Study-level background: Samples representing acute and convalescent COVID-19 were sourced from the United States, Italy and Spain. The cDNA or gDNA used as material had been derived from T cells, B-cell-depleted T cells, or PBMCs.

The germline CDR1 and CDR2 sequences are LGHDT and YNNKEL (reference sequence). The CDR3 runs 14 residues. Trimming took 6 bases from V and 8 from J; bases not matched to a gene: 4. Measured with immunoSEQ multiplex PCR; TCRdb has only the in-frame clones, and not every one. This table has around 38,000 clones, 70% to 90% appearing once. This chain connects TRBV3-1 (or the pseudogene TRBV3-2) to TRBJ2-2, with TRBD2 matching 12 bases. Sequencing was done on a sample of peripheral blood. The sequence derives from a man aged 55-75 years with COVID-19, enrolled during active disease. CDR3 sequence (DNA): TGTGCCAGCAGTCTTACTAGCGGGAGGGGGGAGCTGTTTTTT. It is translated as CASSLTSGRGELFF.